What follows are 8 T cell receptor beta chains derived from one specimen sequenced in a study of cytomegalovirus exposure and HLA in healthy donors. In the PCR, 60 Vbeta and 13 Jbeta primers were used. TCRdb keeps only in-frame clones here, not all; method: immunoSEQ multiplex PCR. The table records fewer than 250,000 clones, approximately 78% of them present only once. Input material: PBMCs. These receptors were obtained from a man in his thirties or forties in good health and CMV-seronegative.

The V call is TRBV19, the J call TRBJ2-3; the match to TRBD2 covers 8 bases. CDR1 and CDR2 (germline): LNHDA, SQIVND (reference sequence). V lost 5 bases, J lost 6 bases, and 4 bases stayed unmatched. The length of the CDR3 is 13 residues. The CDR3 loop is CASSPGLGDTQYF. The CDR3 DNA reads TGTGCCAGTAGTCCGGGACTAGGGGATACGCAGTATTTT.

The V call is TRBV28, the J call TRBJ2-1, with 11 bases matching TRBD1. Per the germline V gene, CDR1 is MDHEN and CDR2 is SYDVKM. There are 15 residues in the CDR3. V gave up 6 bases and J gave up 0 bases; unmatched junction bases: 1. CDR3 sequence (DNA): TGTGCCAGCAGGGGGACAGGGGGCTCCTACAATGAGCAGTTCTTC. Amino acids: CASRGTGGSYNEQFF.

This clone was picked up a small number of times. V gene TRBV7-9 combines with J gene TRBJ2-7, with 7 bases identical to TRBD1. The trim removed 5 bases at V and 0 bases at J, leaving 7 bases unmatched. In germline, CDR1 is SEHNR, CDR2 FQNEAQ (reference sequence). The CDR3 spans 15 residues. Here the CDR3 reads CASSQGQPSSYEQYF. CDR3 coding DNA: TGTGCCAGCAGCCAGGGACAGCCGAGCTCCTACGAGCAGTACTTC.

The CDR3 is CASSFSATGGEQYF. The CDR3, as DNA: TGTGCCAGCAGCTTTAGTGCAACAGGGGGCGAGCAGTACTTC. The rearrangement uses TRBV7-8 and TRBJ2-7, with 8 bases that match TRBD1. This CDR3 contains 14 residues. The germline gives CDR1 SGHVS, CDR2 FQNEAQ. J gave up 6 bases and V 3 bases, and 7 bases lay outside the gene matches. The variable domain in full, with the rest retrieved from reference TRBV7-8 and TRBJ2-7, is GAGVSQSPRYKVAKRGQDVALRCDPISGHVSLFWYQQALGQGPEFLTYFQNEAQLDKSGLPSDRFFAERPEGSVSTLKIQRTQQEDSAVYLCASSFSATGGEQYFGPGTRLTVT.

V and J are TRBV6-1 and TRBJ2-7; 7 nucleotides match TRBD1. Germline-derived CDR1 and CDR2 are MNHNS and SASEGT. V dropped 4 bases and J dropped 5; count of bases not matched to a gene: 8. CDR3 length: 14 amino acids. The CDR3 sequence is CASSGGQRYHEQYF. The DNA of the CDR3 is TGTGCCAGCAGTGGGGGACAGAGGTATCACGAGCAGTACTTC.

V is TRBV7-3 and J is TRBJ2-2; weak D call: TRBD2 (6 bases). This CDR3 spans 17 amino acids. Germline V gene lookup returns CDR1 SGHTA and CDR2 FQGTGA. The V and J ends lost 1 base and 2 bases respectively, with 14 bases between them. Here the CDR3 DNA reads TGTGCCAGCAGCTTAAATGCCCTGGGGGGTAACACCGGGGAGCTGTTTTTT. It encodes CASSLNALGGNTGELFF.

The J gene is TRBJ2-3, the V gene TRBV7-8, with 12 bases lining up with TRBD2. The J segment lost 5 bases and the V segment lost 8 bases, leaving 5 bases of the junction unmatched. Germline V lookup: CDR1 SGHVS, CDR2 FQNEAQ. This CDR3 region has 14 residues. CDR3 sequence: CASLTSGGLDTQYF. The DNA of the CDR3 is TGTGCCAGCCTTACTAGCGGGGGGTTAGATACGCAGTATTTT.

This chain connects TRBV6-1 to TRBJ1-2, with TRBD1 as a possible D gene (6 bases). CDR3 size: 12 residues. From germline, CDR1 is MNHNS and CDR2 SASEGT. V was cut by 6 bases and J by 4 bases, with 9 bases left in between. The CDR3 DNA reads TGTGCCAGCAGAACAGGGATCTATGGCTACACCTTC. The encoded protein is CASRTGIYGYTF.